The rows below give T cell receptor beta chains drawn from one sample of a study of cytomegalovirus exposure and HLA in healthy donors. Generated by immunoSEQ multiplex PCR, the TCRdb table keeps only in-frame clones and is missing some. The sample yields about 89,000 clones, approximately 71% seen once. Sequencing was performed on PBMCs. The receptors derive from a man between 25 and 39 years old in good health and CMV-seronegative. CDR3s include the opening cysteine and the closing phenylalanine or tryptophan.

>TRBV7-9|TRBJ1-1
CASSPRAPGNTEAFF
>TRBV7-6|TRBJ1-1
CASSLYAPGRGRGEAFF
>TRBV5-5|TRBJ1-5
CASSPHQGNNQPQHF
>TRBV6-6|TRBJ1-4
CASSSGLSVNEKLFF
>TRBV10-3|TRBJ2-1
CAISSEGHNSYNEQFF
>TRBV7-2|TRBJ2-3
CASSLTSLHTDTQYF
>TRBV19|TRBJ1-2
CASSGRTECYGYTF
>TRBV6-5|TRBJ1-1
CASSYELGANTEAFF
>TRBV2|TRBJ2-3
CASSEVYTGSTDTQYF
>TRBV18|TRBJ1-6
CASSEGARSPLHF
>TRBV6-5|TRBJ1-2
CASSYGGQGNYGYTF
>TRBV7-8|TRBJ1-3
CASSSQTGGASGNTIYF
>TRBV10-3|TRBJ1-3
CAISPAGVMEGNTIYF
>TRBV28|TRBJ1-2
CASTTPRQGYGYTF
>TRBV10-1|TRBJ1-1
CARQGVGTEAFF
>TRBV27|TRBJ1-5
CASSEVTGHSNQPQHF
>TRBV28|TRBJ1-6
CAFRTGPDSPLHF
>TRBV5-4|TRBJ2-1
CASSGGLAGGLSSEQFF
>TRBV29-1|TRBJ2-7
CSVEGGRSNGYEQYF
>TRBV19|TRBJ1-1
CASSRGGPFLRDEAFF
>TRBV11-2|-
CASSSSEGRGHEQYF
>TRBV5-1|TRBJ2-3
CASSPQVTDTQYF
>TRBV27|TRBJ2-1
CASSPLLAGAGNEQFF
>TRBV28|TRBJ1-2
CASSGTVRPYGYTF
>TRBV18|TRBJ2-2
CASSPNQGTAGELFF
>TRBV7-9|TRBJ1-2
CASSLGTNYGYTF
>TRBV19|TRBJ2-3
CASSIDNYGTSSSTDTQYF
>TRBV5-8|TRBJ2-7
CASRTREVSYEQYF
>TRBV6-5|TRBJ1-6
CASSYGRGLNSPLHF
>TRBV6-5|TRBJ2-7
CASSRTGRDEQYF
>TRBV28|TRBJ2-1
CASRTGTPSSYNEQFF
>TRBV4-1|TRBJ2-3
CASSQDWETRSRDTQYF
>TRBV6-6|TRBJ2-1
CASSPPGVGEYNEQFF
>TRBV19|TRBJ2-7
CASSILAGTYEQYF
>TRBV15|TRBJ1-1
CATSKREGGTEAFF
>TRBV7-8|TRBJ2-7
CASRMAGASLEQYF